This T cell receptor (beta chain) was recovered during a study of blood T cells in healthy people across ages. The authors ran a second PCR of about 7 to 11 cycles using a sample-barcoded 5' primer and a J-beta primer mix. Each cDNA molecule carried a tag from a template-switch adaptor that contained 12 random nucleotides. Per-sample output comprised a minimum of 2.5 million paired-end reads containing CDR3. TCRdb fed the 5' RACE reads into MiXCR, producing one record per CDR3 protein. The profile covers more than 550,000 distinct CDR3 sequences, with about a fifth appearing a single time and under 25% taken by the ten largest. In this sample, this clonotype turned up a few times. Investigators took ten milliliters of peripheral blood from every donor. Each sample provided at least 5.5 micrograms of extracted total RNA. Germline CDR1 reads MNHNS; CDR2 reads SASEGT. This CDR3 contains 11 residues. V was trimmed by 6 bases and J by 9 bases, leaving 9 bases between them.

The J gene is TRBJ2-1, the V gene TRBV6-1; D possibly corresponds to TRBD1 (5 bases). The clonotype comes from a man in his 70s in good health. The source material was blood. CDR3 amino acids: CASRATVEQFF. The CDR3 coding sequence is TGTGCCAGCAGGGCGACAGTTGAGCAGTTCTTC.